A selection of T cell receptor beta chains follows, all from one sample in a study of OX40 agonist ivuxolimab in advanced cancers. Profiling relied on immunoSEQ multiplex PCR, and the TCRdb table lists in-frame clones only, not all of them. The repertoire has tens of thousands of clones, around 90% of them found once; the top ten carry around 3.5%. Sample: CD4+ or CD8+ T cells sorted from blood, taken in a trial of the OX40 agonist ivuxolimab. The receptors derive from an adult with an advanced solid tumor such as melanoma, head and neck, liver or kidney cancer. Each CDR3 is given with its conserved first and last residue. Fields, in order: clone size, CDR3 length, D gene, V gene, J gene, CDR3 DNA, CDR3 protein. A D gene is named only where the DNA matches it firmly. A row's size may be missing; if present it is once, few, many or a size class.

>NA|13|NA|TRBV29-1|TRBJ2-7
TGCAGCGTTGCGACGGGTAGCTCCTACGAGCAGTACTTC
CSVATGSSYEQYF
>NA|16|NA|TRBV9|TRBJ1-1
TGTGCCAGCAGCGTAGAGAGTGGAGGGGTGAACACTGAAGCTTTCTTT
CASSVESGGVNTEAFF
>NA|16|NA|TRBV29-1|TRBJ2-3
TGCAGCGTTGAGGGTCGGCTCAATTTTCCAGCAGATACGCAGTATTTT
CSVEGRLNFPADTQYF
>NA|16|TRBD2|TRBV13|TRBJ2-2
TGTGCCAGCAGCCTGGGACTAGCGGTGAACACCGGGGAGCTGTTTTTT
CASSLGLAVNTGELFF
>NA|13|NA|TRBV29-1|TRBJ1-3
TGCAGCGTTGACGAGGGGTTCGGAAACACCATATATTTT
CSVDEGFGNTIYF
>NA|14|TRBD1|TRBV2|TRBJ2-7
TGTGCCAGCAGTAGGGACAGGGGGAACTACGAGCAGTACTTC
CASSRDRGNYEQYF
>NA|13|NA|TRBV19|TRBJ2-7
TGTGCCAGTAGCAAAGCGTTCGACTACGAGCAGTACTTC
CASSKAFDYEQYF
>NA|16|TRBD2|TRBV6-5|TRBJ2-1
TGTGCCAGCAGTTCCCTAGGAGCGGGAGGTTTCGATGAGCAGTTCTTC
CASSSLGAGGFDEQFF
>NA|14|NA|TRBV6-6|TRBJ1-2
TGTGCCAGCAGCCTACAAGGGGCTGGTGATGGCTACACCTTC
CASSLQGAGDGYTF
>NA|14|TRBD1|TRBV28|TRBJ2-3
TGTGCCAGCAGTTGGGACAGAAACACAGATACGCAGTATTTT
CASSWDRNTDTQYF
>NA|11|NA|TRBV27|TRBJ1-1
TGTGCCAGCATTACGGGCAGCCGGGTGATCTTT
CASITGSRVIF
>NA|17|NA|TRBV5-1|TRBJ2-5
TGCGCCAGCAGCTTGACCCCAGGGGGGAAGGGGCAAGAGACCCAGTACTTC
CASSLTPGGKGQETQYF
>NA|13|TRBD1|TRBV5-4|TRBJ2-7
TGTGCCAGCAGCCCGGAGACAGGGTACGAGCAGTACTTC
CASSPETGYEQYF
>NA|13|NA|TRBV12-5|TRBJ1-1
TGTGCTAGTGAAAAAGGGTTGAACACTGAAGCTTTCTTT
CASEKGLNTEAFF
>NA|16|NA|TRBV15|TRBJ1-2
TGTGCCACCAGCAGAGTAGACGAAGGGCTACACTATGGCTACACCTTC
CATSRVDEGLHYGYTF
>NA|14|NA|TRBV19|TRBJ2-7
TGTGCCAGTAGTTACACCAGCGAGGGCTACGAGCAGTACTTC
CASSYTSEGYEQYF
>few|11|TRBD1|TRBV5-1|TRBJ1-1
TGCGCCAGCAGGGGAGGGACAGGAAACTTCTTT
CASRGGTGNFF
>NA|13|NA|TRBV7-8|TRBJ2-5
TGTGCTGGCGACAGGCGAGGGGGAGAGACCCAGTACTTC
CAGDRRGGETQYF
>NA|13|NA|TRBV5-6|TRBJ1-3
TGTGCCAGCAGCTTGTTGGACGGAAACACCATATATTTT
CASSLLDGNTIYF
>once|11|NA|TRBV29-1|TRBJ2-7
TGCAGCGTTGAGATGGACCTCGGGCAGTACTTC
CSVEMDLGQYF
>NA|15|NA|TRBV9|TRBJ2-1
TGTGCCAGCAGCGTTGGTGGCGGGGGCTGGGATGAGCAGTTCTTC
CASSVGGGGWDEQFF
>NA|13|NA|TRBV29-1|TRBJ2-1
TGCAGCGTTGTACCTTTATACAACAATGAGCAGTTCTTC
CSVVPLYNNEQFF
>NA|14|TRBD1|TRBV2|TRBJ2-1
TGTGCCACCGAGGGGACAGGGTTTGGCAATGAGCAGTTCTTC
CATEGTGFGNEQFF
>NA|14|NA|TRBV7-6|TRBJ1-1
TGTGCCAGCACCCTAGGGGGGGGGACCACTGAAGCTTTCTTT
CASTLGGGTTEAFF
>NA|18|NA|TRBV21-1|TRBJ1-3
TGTGCCAGCAGCATACAACGGACAGGCGACAACTCTGGAAACACCATATATTTT
CASSIQRTGDNSGNTIYF
>NA|11|TRBD2|TRBV29-1|TRBJ2-7
TGCAGCGTTGGCGAACTAGCGGGAGAGTACTTC
CSVGELAGEYF
>once|15|NA|TRBV4-1|TRBJ2-3
TGCGCCAGTTCCTGGGGAGCGACTAGCACAGATACGCAGTATTTT
CASSWGATSTDTQYF
>NA|15|NA|TRBV7-9|TRBJ2-2
TGTGCCAGCAGCTCGGGGGACAGTAGCACCGGGGAGCTGTTTTTT
CASSSGDSSTGELFF
>NA|15|NA|TRBV29-1|TRBJ2-2
TGCAGCGTTGAATTTCCACAGGGAAACACCGGGGAGCTGTTTTTT
CSVEFPQGNTGELFF
>NA|14|TRBD1|TRBV5-6|TRBJ1-2
TGTGCCAGCAGCCTAGGACAGGCTAACTATGGCTACACCTTC
CASSLGQANYGYTF
>NA|15|TRBD2|TRBV7-3|TRBJ2-3
TGTGCCAGCAGCTATAGACTAGCGGGGGTAGATACGCAGTATTTT
CASSYRLAGVDTQYF
>NA|16|NA|TRBV18|TRBJ1-5
TGTGCCAGCTCACCGGCGCTGGGGGGTAGCAATCAGCCCCAGCATTTT
CASSPALGGSNQPQHF
>NA|16|NA|TRBV19|TRBJ1-4
TGTGCCAGTAGTATAGGACAGTCTTCAACTAATGAAAAACTGTTTTTT
CASSIGQSSTNEKLFF
>NA|16|TRBD2|TRBV15|TRBJ2-1
TGTGCCACCAGCAGAGATCGCGAAGGGGAGGGGAATGAGCAGTTCTTC
CATSRDREGEGNEQFF
>NA|14|TRBD1|TRBV6-5|TRBJ2-7
TGTGCCAGCAGTTACCGGGGACAGCCGTACGAGCAGTACTTC
CASSYRGQPYEQYF
>once|14|TRBD2|TRBV4-2|TRBJ2-7
TGTGCCAGCAGCCAAGAAGCGGGACCCTACGGGCAGTACTTC
CASSQEAGPYGQYF
>NA|18|TRBD2|TRBV5-1|TRBJ2-5
TGCGCCAGCAGCTTATCGGGACTAGCGGGAGAGCCCCAAGAGACCCAGTACTTC
CASSLSGLAGEPQETQYF
>NA|14|NA|TRBV19|TRBJ1-1
TGTGCCAGTAGTATAGTAGAGGGATTCACTGAAGCTTTCTTT
CASSIVEGFTEAFF
>once|13|NA|TRBV14|TRBJ2-3
TGTGCCAGCAGCCAGTGGGGTAGGGATACGCAGTATTTT
CASSQWGRDTQYF
>NA|13|NA|TRBV18|TRBJ2-3
TGTGCCAGCTCTGATGGGTCCACAGATACGCAGTATTTT
CASSDGSTDTQYF
>NA|14|NA|TRBV5-4|TRBJ2-1
TGTGCCAGCAGCCGAAGTGAGTACTACAATGAGCAGTTCTTC
CASSRSEYYNEQFF
>NA|13|NA|TRBV5-1|TRBJ2-7
TGCGCCAGCAGCCCAGGGGCGTCCTACGAGCAGTACTTC
CASSPGASYEQYF
>once|13|NA|TRBV4-3|TRBJ1-1
TGCGCCAGCAGCCAAGACCTGGCCACTGAAGCTTTCTTT
CASSQDLATEAFF
>NA|13|NA|TRBV6-5|TRBJ1-1
TGTGCCAGCAGTTACCGAGGGTTCACTGAAGCTTTCTTT
CASSYRGFTEAFF
>NA|17|TRBD2|TRBV28|TRBJ2-3
TGTGCCAGCAGTTTAGTACTAGCGGGAGATAGCACAGATACGCAGTATTTT
CASSLVLAGDSTDTQYF
>NA|12|TRBD2|TRBV28|TRBJ2-7
TGTGCCAAATCTAGCGGGAGCTACGAGCAGTACTTC
CAKSSGSYEQYF
>once|13|NA|TRBV5-4|TRBJ1-2
TGTGCCAGCAGCCTAGGGACGGTCTATGGCTACACCTTC
CASSLGTVYGYTF
>NA|13|NA|TRBV27|TRBJ1-5
TGTGCCAGCAGCATGGCTAGCAATCAGCCCCAGCATTTT
CASSMASNQPQHF
>once|14|TRBD1|TRBV28|TRBJ2-1
TGTGCCAGCAGCCTTAGACAGGGGACCGATGAGCAGTTCTTC
CASSLRQGTDEQFF
>NA|17|TRBD2|TRBV4-2|TRBJ2-3
TGTGCCAGCAGCCAAGACATGCGGGGGGGGAACACAGATACGCAGTATTTT
CASSQDMRGGNTDTQYF
>NA|14|NA|TRBV6-6|TRBJ2-2
TGTGCCAGCAGTTACTCGGGTAGATCCGGGGAGCTGTTTTTT
CASSYSGRSGELFF
>NA|11|NA|TRBV19|TRBJ2-1
TGTGCCAGTACTGATTACAATGAGCAGTTCTTC
CASTDYNEQFF